A single sample gave rise to the 25 T cell receptor beta chains below, sequenced in a study of identical twins. TCRdb reprocessed the 5' RACE reads via MiXCR and lists one record per CDR3 protein. The sample holds fewer than 550,000 distinct CDR3 sequences; roughly 15% are singletons and the top ten take 0.35% to 0.45%. The same sample was also studied in work on yellow fever vaccine responses in identical twins.

The sample taken for sequencing was CD4+ T cells sorted from blood. All receptors come from a woman under 30 in good health.

This clonotype has just a few counts. The V and J genes are TRBV11-2 and TRBJ2-3; weak D call: TRBD2 (5 bases). V dropped 1 base and J dropped 1 base, with 15 bases sitting between them. This CDR3 has 17 amino acids. The V gene's germline CDR1 is SGHAT and CDR2 FQNNGV. CDR3 in DNA: TGTGCCAGCAGCTTAGGCCTGAGGGATTTCGGCACAGATACGCAGTATTTT. Translated: CASSLGLRDFGTDTQYF.

In this sample, this clonotype turned up many times. The gene calls are TRBV12-3 or TRBV12-4 and TRBJ2-1; 9 nucleotides agree with TRBD2. The CDR3 length is 15 residues. The J segment lost 10 bases and the V segment lost 6 bases, leaving 13 bases of the junction unmatched. In DNA, the CDR3 is TGTGCCAGCAGCCCAAGCGGGGGGATACAATGGGAGCAGTTCTTC. This encodes CASSPSGGIQWEQFF.

V usage is TRBV20-1 and J usage is TRBJ1-6; 7 nucleotides align to TRBD1. The CDR3 contains 16 residues. CDR1 is DFQATT, CDR2 SNEGSKA, per germline (reference sequence). The V segment lost 3 bases and the J segment 5 bases; nucleotides outside the gene matches: 10. The CDR3 bases are TGCAGTGCTAGGCAGGGACAGAGACTCGATAATTCACCCCTCCACTTT. Its translation is CSARQGQRLDNSPLHF.

This clonotype has just a few counts. This chain links TRBV3-1 with TRBJ2-1; TRBD2 might be the D (7 bases). The V gene's germline CDR1 is LGHDT and CDR2 YNNKEL (reference sequence). There are 13 residues in the CDR3. The V gene lost 1 base and the J gene lost 16 bases, with 17 bases spanning the gap. The DNA for the CDR3 is TGTGCCAGCAGCCAAGTTGAGGGGGGGCTTTTATTCTTC. Protein: CASSQVEGGLLFF.

The chain has TRBV7-3 and TRBJ2-1; 7 bases are shared with TRBD2. CDR1 and CDR2 from the germline V gene are SGHTA and FQGTGA. The CDR3 is made up of 13 amino acids. After removal of 5 bases from V and 10 bases from J, the junction contained 8 bases not matched to a gene. The CDR3 DNA is TGTGCCAGCAGCCCCCCTAGCGGAGTAGAGCAGTTCTTC. Translating it yields CASSPPSGVEQFF.

This clonotype was detected a few times. The chain carries TRBV3-1 and TRBJ2-2; D is unclear. Germline loops: CDR1 LGHDT, CDR2 YNNKEL (reference sequence). The ends were cut back, 2 bases at V and 6 bases at J, with 10 bases in the middle. The CDR3 spans 14 residues. CDR3 in amino acids: CASSQSHFAGELFF. For the CDR3, the DNA is TGTGCCAGCAGCCAATCCCACTTCGCCGGGGAGCTGTTTTTT.

This clonotype was found many times. V usage is TRBV20-1 and J usage is TRBJ2-3; 8 nucleotides match TRBD2. Germline-derived CDR1 and CDR2 are DFQATT and SNEGSKA (reference sequence). The CDR3 covers 15 residues. With 4 bases clipped from V and 2 bases from J, the junction kept 8 bases outside the gene matches. CDR3 coding DNA: TGCAGTGCTAACTCCTTAGCGGGAATCACAGATACGCAGTATTTT. This translates into CSANSLAGITDTQYF.

This clonotype has a handful of counts. The chain couples TRBV24-1 to TRBJ2-2, with TRBD2 matching 7 bases. Germline V lookup: CDR1 KGHDR, CDR2 SFDVKD. Trimming cost V 2 bases and J 1 base; bases outside gene matches: 6. The CDR3 is 17 amino acids. The CDR3 DNA reads TGTGCCACCAGTGATTGGGGAGGGCCAGGGAACACCGGGGAGCTGTTTTTT. The encoded protein is CATSDWGGPGNTGELFF.

This clonotype has more than one count but fewer than ten. The V call is TRBV5-1, the J call TRBJ2-1, with 13 bases identical to TRBD2. The J segment lost 7 bases and the V segment lost 1 base, leaving 8 bases of the junction unmatched. The CDR3 is made up of 17 amino acids. Germline lookup yields CDR1 SGHRS and CDR2 YFSETQ. The DNA of the CDR3 is TGCGCCAGCAGCTTGACACCCGGACTAGCGGGAGAGAATGAGCAGTTCTTC. Translated: CASSLTPGLAGENEQFF. Variable domain in full (rest from reference TRBV5-1 and TRBJ2-1): KAGVTQTPRYLIKTRGQQVTLSCSPISGHRSVSWYQQTPGQGLQFLFEYFSETQRNKGNFPGRFSGRQFSNSRSEMNVSTLELGDSALYLCASSLTPGLAGENEQFFGPGTRLTVL.

This rearrangement joins TRBV5-1 to TRBJ2-3; D assignment may be TRBD1 or TRBD2 (6 bases each). Germline V gene lookup returns CDR1 SGHRS and CDR2 YFSETQ. Trimming removed 5 bases from V and 2 bases from J, with 12 bases in between. This CDR3 region has 14 residues. CDR3 in DNA: TGCGCCAGCAGGCGGGACACGTCCACAGATACGCAGTATTTT. The encoded protein is CASRRDTSTDTQYF.

The rearrangement joins TRBV3-1 to TRBJ2-1; 11 bases align to TRBD2. Germline CDR1 is LGHDT and CDR2 is YNNKEL (reference sequence). This CDR3 spans 15 amino acids. The J segment lost 7 bases and the V segment lost 4 bases, leaving 6 bases of the junction unmatched. The CDR3 bases are TGTGCCAGCAGCCTCACTAGCGGGAGCATGAATGAGCAGTTCTTC. Encoded protein: CASSLTSGSMNEQFF.

This clonotype was picked up a small number of times. The chain uses TRBV3-1 and TRBJ1-2, with D possibly matching TRBD1 (6 bases). This CDR3 region has 15 residues. The V gene lost 5 bases and the J gene lost 4 bases, with 17 bases spanning the gap. Per germline, CDR1 LGHDT and CDR2 YNNKEL (reference sequence). CDR3 sequence: CASSAGGAGGYGYTF. In nucleotides, the CDR3 is TGTGCCAGCAGCGCCGGGGGGGCAGGAGGCTATGGCTACACCTTC.

This clonotype appeared a few times. V and J are TRBV6-2 or TRBV6-3 and TRBJ2-7; D is undetermined. Trimming took off 0 bases at V and 9 bases at J, with 6 bases between the two ends. Germline V lookup: CDR1 MNHEY, CDR2 SVGEGT. CDR3 length: 11 residues. The chain's CDR3 is CASSYSRLQYF. CDR3 sequence (DNA): TGTGCCAGCAGTTACTCGAGACTGCAGTACTTC.

V and J are TRBV20-1 and TRBJ1-1, with D tentatively TRBD1 (5 bases). This CDR3 region has 16 residues. CDR1 is DFQATT and CDR2 is SNEGSKA in the germline V gene (reference sequence). Trimming removed 4 bases from V and 1 base from J, with 19 bases in between. CDR3 DNA sequence: TGCAGTGCTAACGGGGGGACTGGGAGGACGAACACTGAAGCTTTCTTT. Amino acid sequence: CSANGGTGRTNTEAFF.

The genes are TRBV12-3 or TRBV12-4 and TRBJ2-1; D might be TRBD2 (5 bases). Deletions cut 5 bases from V and 5 bases from J, with 16 bases between. The CDR3 contains 15 residues. CDR3 sequence (DNA): TGTGCCAGCAGTCACACCCGGCGGGCGAACAATGAGCAGTTCTTC. It encodes CASSHTRRANNEQFF.

The gene calls are TRBV20-1 and TRBJ2-1; D is perhaps TRBD1 or TRBD2 (5 bases each). V was shortened by 5 bases and J by 9 bases, with 11 bases between the two germline ends. The CDR3 covers 11 residues. Germline CDR1 DFQATT, CDR2 SNEGSKA (reference sequence). Here the CDR3 DNA reads TGCAGTGCTGGACGAGGGGCTGAGCAGTTCTTC. This gives the protein CSAGRGAEQFF.

The CDR3 is CASSPERISYEQYF. For the CDR3, the DNA is TGCGCCAGCAGCCCGGAGAGGATCTCCTACGAGCAGTACTTC. The rearrangement links TRBV5-1 to TRBJ2-7; no clear D. The V gene's germline CDR1 is SGHRS and CDR2 YFSETQ. The V end lost 4 bases, the J end lost 0 bases, and 11 bases lay between the germline ends. This CDR3 spans 14 amino acids.

This clonotype was seen a handful of times. This sequence joins TRBV12-3 or TRBV12-4 and TRBJ1-4; tentatively, D is TRBD1 (5 bases). The ends were cut back, 7 bases at V and 3 bases at J, with 9 bases in the middle. This CDR3 spans 13 amino acids. The CDR3 is CASTWGANEKLFF. The CDR3 nucleotides are TGTGCCAGCACCTGGGGGGCTAATGAAAAACTGTTTTTT.

The chain links TRBV29-1 to TRBJ2-1, with 8 bases fitting TRBD2. The CDR3 consists of 16 residues. Germline V CDR1 and CDR2: SQVTM, ANQGSEA. V dropped 1 base and J dropped 5; count of bases not matched to a gene: 10. The CDR3 DNA reads TGCAGCGTTGAAGGTCATACTAGCGGACTACACAATGAGCAGTTCTTC. Translating gives CSVEGHTSGLHNEQFF.

A few counts support this clonotype. CDR3 protein: CASSPPLTHGTEAFF. The CDR3, as DNA: TGTGCCAGCAGCCCGCCCTTAACGCACGGCACTGAAGCTTTCTTT. V gene TRBV6-1 combines with J gene TRBJ1-1; D not certain. The CDR3 consists of 15 residues. The ends were cut back, 6 bases at V and 4 bases at J, with 18 bases in the middle. The germline CDR1 and CDR2 sequences are MNHNS and SASEGT.

V and J are TRBV6-5 and TRBJ2-3; D is perhaps TRBD2 (6 bases). Between the trimmed V and J ends, which lost 1 base and 1 base, there was a span of 12 bases. This CDR3 spans 16 amino acids. CDR1 and CDR2 from the germline V gene are MNHEY and SVGAGI. CDR3 amino acids: CASSYYGSSGTDTQYF. The CDR3 DNA follows: TGTGCCAGCAGTTACTACGGGAGCTCCGGCACAGATACGCAGTATTTT.

This clonotype was found many times. The chain recombines TRBV4-1 with TRBJ1-1; unclear D gene. Trimming left V 0 bases short and J 0 bases short, with 14 bases between. Germline-derived CDR1 and CDR2 are MGHRA and YSYEKL. The CDR3 runs to 17 residues. DNA for the CDR3: TGCGCCAGCAGCCAAGATACGGGGAGCCGGGTGAACACTGAAGCTTTCTTT. Protein product: CASSQDTGSRVNTEAFF.

The chain uses TRBV12-3 or TRBV12-4 and TRBJ2-1, with D uncertain. This CDR3 is 15 amino acids long. Trimming stripped 6 bases from V and 5 bases from J, with 17 bases between. CDR3 sequence: CASRPPWERDNEQFF. CDR3 nucleotide sequence: TGTGCCAGCAGGCCCCCTTGGGAAAGGGACAATGAGCAGTTCTTC.

This clonotype was observed a few times. The rearrangement joins TRBV12-3 or TRBV12-4 to TRBJ1-5; TRBD1 aligns across 7 bases. CDR3 length: 14 amino acids. Unmatched junction bases numbered 8, after V lost 5 bases and J lost 7 bases. CDR3 bases: TGTGCCAGCAGTCGACAGGGTCTTCAGCAGCCCCAGCATTTT. Protein sequence: CASSRQGLQQPQHF.

Ten or more counts support this clonotype. The chain uses TRBV6-1 and TRBJ2-7, with D unresolved. The V gene lost 8 bases and the J gene lost 3 bases, with 11 bases spanning the gap. The V gene's germline CDR1 is MNHNS and CDR2 SASEGT. The CDR3 is made up of 12 amino acids. CDR3 region: CASSRGSYEQYF. The CDR3 DNA is TGTGCCAGCTCCCGAGGCAGCTACGAGCAGTACTTC.